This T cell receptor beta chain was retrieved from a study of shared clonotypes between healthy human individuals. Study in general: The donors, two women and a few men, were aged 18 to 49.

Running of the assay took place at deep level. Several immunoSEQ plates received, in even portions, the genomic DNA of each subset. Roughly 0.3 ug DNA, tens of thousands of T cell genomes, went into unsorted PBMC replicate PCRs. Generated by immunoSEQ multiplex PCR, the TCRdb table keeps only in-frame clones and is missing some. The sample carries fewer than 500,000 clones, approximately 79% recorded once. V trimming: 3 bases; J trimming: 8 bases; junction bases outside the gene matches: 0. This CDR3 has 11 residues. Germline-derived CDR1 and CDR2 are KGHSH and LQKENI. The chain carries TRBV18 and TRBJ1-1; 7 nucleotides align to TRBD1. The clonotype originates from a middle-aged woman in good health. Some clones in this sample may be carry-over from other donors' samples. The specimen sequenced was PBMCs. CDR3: CASSPDREAFF. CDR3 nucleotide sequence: TGTGCCAGCTCACCGGACAGGGAAGCTTTCTTT.